This T cell receptor (beta chain) came from a study of blood T cell repertoires in COVID-19. CDR1 LNHNV and CDR2 YYDKDF come from the germline V gene (reference sequence). The length of the CDR3 is 15 residues. J lost 0 bases, V lost 5 bases, and 4 bases had no gene match. Method: immunoSEQ multiplex PCR; TCRdb's copy keeps in-frame clones and lacks some. The table has a few hundred thousand clones, around nine tenths seen once; the top ten hold 1.2% to 1.5%. The source material was peripheral blood. The rearrangement joins TRBV15 to TRBJ2-3; 8 nucleotides match TRBD2. This sequence was found in a man at least 80 years old with acute or convalescent COVID-19. CDR3 sequence: CATSGGLGSTDTQYF. CDR3 DNA sequence: TGTGCCACCAGCGGGGGACTAGGGAGCACAGATACGCAGTATTTT. The full variable domain, completed using reference TRBV15 and TRBJ2-3, is DAMVIQNPRYQVTQFGKPVTLSCSQTLNHNVMYWYQQKSSQAPKLLFHYYDKDFNNEADTPDNFQSRRPNTSFCFLDIRSPGLGDTAMYLCATSGGLGSTDTQYFGPGTRLTVL.